The source of this T cell receptor (beta chain) is a study of blood T cell repertoires in COVID-19. About the research overall: Samples taken during acute and convalescent COVID-19 were collected in the United States, Italy and Spain. Sample material is recorded as cDNA or gDNA derived from T cells, B-cell-depleted T cells, or PBMCs.

Per the original data handling: Nucleated cell counts were estimated from reference gene primer amplification. TCRdb's copy holds only in-frame clones and misses some; the assay was immunoSEQ multiplex PCR. The V and J calls and the clone size are those of that table, but D and trimming were determined from the DNA. The table lists about 23,000 clones, 90% of them singletons. CDR3 length equals 19 residues. Germline V gene sequence: CDR1 LGHNA, CDR2 YSLEER. J gave up 1 base and V 0 bases, and 9 bases lay outside the gene matches. This receptor was obtained from a human donor in a cohort sampled during active COVID-19. The V gene is TRBV4-3, the J gene TRBJ2-5, with 12 bases that match TRBD2. The sequenced material came from peripheral blood. CDR3 DNA sequence: TGCGCCAGCAGCCAAGAACTAGCGGGGGGTATCCCCTTCCAAGAGACCCAGTACTTC. Its protein product is CASSQELAGGIPFQETQYF.